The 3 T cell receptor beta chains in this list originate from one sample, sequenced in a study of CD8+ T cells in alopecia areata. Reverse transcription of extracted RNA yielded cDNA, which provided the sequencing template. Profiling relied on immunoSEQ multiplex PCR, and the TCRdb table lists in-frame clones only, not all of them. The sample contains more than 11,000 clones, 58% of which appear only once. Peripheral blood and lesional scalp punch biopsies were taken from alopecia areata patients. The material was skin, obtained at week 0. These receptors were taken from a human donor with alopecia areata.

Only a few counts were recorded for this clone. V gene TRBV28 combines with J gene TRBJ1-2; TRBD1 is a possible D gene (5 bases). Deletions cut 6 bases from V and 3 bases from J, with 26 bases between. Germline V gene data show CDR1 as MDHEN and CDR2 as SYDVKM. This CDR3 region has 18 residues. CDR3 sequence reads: CASRPGTNALRVYYGYTF. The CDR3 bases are TGTGCCAGCAGGCCCGGGACGAATGCCCTCCGGGTCTACTATGGCTACACCTTC.

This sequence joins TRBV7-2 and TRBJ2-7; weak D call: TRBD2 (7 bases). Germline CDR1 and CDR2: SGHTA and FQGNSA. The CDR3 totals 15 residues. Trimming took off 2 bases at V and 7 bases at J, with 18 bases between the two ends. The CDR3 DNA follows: TGTGCCAGCAGCTTATCCGGGACACGGCGGGAGGAGCAGTACTTC. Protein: CASSLSGTRREEQYF.

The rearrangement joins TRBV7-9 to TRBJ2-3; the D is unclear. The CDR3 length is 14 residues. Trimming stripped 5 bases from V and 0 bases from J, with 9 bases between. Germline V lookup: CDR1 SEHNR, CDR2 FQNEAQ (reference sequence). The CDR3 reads CASSPGPSTDTQYF. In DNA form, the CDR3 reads TGTGCCAGCAGCCCCGGGCCTAGCACAGATACGCAGTATTTT.